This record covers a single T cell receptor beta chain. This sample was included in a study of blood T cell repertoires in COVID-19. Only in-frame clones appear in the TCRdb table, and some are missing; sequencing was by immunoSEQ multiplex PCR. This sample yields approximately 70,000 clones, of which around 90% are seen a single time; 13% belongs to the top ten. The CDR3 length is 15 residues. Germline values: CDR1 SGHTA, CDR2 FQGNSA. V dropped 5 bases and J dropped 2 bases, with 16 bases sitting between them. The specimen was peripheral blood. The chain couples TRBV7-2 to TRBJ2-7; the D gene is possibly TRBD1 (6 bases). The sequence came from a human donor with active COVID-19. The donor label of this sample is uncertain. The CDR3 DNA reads TGTGCCAGCAGCGCCAGGGGTTTATCTCCCTACGAGCAGTACTTC. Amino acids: CASSARGLSPYEQYF.